This T cell receptor beta chain stems from a study of T cell changes during pregnancy in multiple sclerosis. Only in-frame clones appear in the TCRdb table, and some are missing; sequencing was by immunoSEQ multiplex PCR. The table shows 70,000 to 95,000 clones, with just over 90% occurring only once. V lost 3 bases and J 2 bases, leaving 15 bases between the germline ends. This CDR3 is built from 16 residues. Per the germline V gene, CDR1 is SGHAT and CDR2 is FQNNGV. This sequence was found in a female donor in good health, enrolled as a control in a pregnancy study. The source was peripheral blood, collected in the second trimester of pregnancy. V usage is TRBV11-2 and J usage is TRBJ2-3; D unresolved. The CDR3, as DNA: TGTGCCAGCAGCTTTGCCGCCGGGTCCCTCACAGATACGCAGTATTTT. Amino acid sequence: CASSFAAGSLTDTQYF.